Listed here are 26 T cell receptor beta chains from one sample, sequenced in a study of CD4+ T cells in melanoma. Assay: immunoSEQ multiplex PCR; the TCRdb copy retains only in-frame clones and omits some. The sample shows 52,000 or so clones, approximately 74% of them seen only once. Source material: tumor tissue. The source of these receptors is a human donor with melanoma.

This clone was observed at least ten times. The same CDR3 is also encoded by other DNA sequences in this sample. This rearrangement joins TRBV7-9 to TRBJ1-6; TRBD1 is a possible D gene (6 bases). The germline V and J ends were trimmed by 4 bases and 7 bases, with 11 bases remaining between them. Germline V gene sequence: CDR1 SEHNR, CDR2 FQNEAQ (reference sequence). The CDR3 loop spans 14 amino acids. CDR3 sequence reads: CASSSTGRNSPLHF. CDR3 sequence (DNA): TGTGCCAGCAGCTCCACAGGGAGGAATTCACCCCTCCACTTT.

This clone counts as medium-sized (0.01 to 0.1%). CDR3 DNA: TGTGCCTGGATCGGACAGGGGAACTATGGCTACACCTTC. Its protein is CAWIGQGNYGYTF. The chain employs TRBV30 and TRBJ1-2; the match to TRBD1 covers 9 bases. The CDR3 loop spans 13 amino acids. The germline V gene has CDR1 GTSNPN and CDR2 SVGIG (reference sequence). Germline trimming cut 4 bases from V and 2 bases from J; bases unmatched to any gene: 2.

The chain employs TRBV6-1 and TRBJ2-3; 10 bases are a match to TRBD2. V lost 6 bases to trimming and J lost 8 bases; unmatched junction nucleotides: 8. CDR3 length: 14 residues. CDR1 is MNHNS and CDR2 is SASEGT in the germline V gene. CDR3 nucleotide sequence: TGTGCCAGCAGCCCAGCGGGGGGGCAAGGTACGCAGTATTTT. Its translation: CASSPAGGQGTQYF.

The chain couples TRBV30 to TRBJ1-1; TRBD1 is a possible D gene (6 bases). Germline CDR1 is GTSNPN and CDR2 is SVGIG (reference sequence). There are 11 residues in the CDR3. The germline V and J ends were trimmed by 5 bases and 7 bases, with 11 bases remaining between them. The CDR3 sequence: CAWAGQFEAFF. CDR3 sequence (DNA): TGTGCCTGGGCCGGACAGTTTGAAGCTTTCTTT.

The table lists this clone with many counts. The V call is TRBV7-9, the J call TRBJ2-3, with a possible D match to TRBD2 (5 bases). Per germline, CDR1 SEHNR and CDR2 FQNEAQ (reference sequence). Trimming stripped 3 bases from V and 5 bases from J, with 12 bases between. CDR3 length equals 14 residues. The CDR3 coding sequence is TGTGCCAGCAGCTTTTCCAGCGGTGGAGATACGCAGTATTTT. This gives the protein CASSFSSGGDTQYF.

The J gene is TRBJ1-1, the V gene TRBV27; D is unresolved. The CDR3 consists of 14 residues. Germline values: CDR1 MNHEY, CDR2 SMNVEV (reference sequence). V was clipped by 5 bases and J by 5 bases, with 15 bases between them. The CDR3 coding sequence is TGTGCCAGCAGTATCGGACGGGCTGGGACTGAAGCTTTCTTT. Amino acid sequence: CASSIGRAGTEAFF.

The CDR3 protein is CASSKGQGSSYGYTF. The CDR3 nucleotides read TGTGCCAGCAGCAAGGGACAGGGCTCTTCCTATGGCTACACCTTC. The V gene is TRBV7-8, the J gene TRBJ1-2; 9 nucleotides agree with TRBD1. The V segment lost 5 bases and the J segment 4 bases; nucleotides outside the gene matches: 8. Germline-derived CDR1 and CDR2 are SGHVS and FQNEAQ. This CDR3 comprises 15 residues. Together with reference TRBV7-8 and TRBJ1-2, the CDR3 gives the full variable domain: GAGVSQSPRYKVAKRGQDVALRCDPISGHVSLFWYQQALGQGPEFLTYFQNEAQLDKSGLPSDRFFAERPEGSVSTLKIQRTQQEDSAVYLCASSKGQGSSYGYTFGSGTRLTVV.

The chain joins TRBV9 to TRBJ2-3, with D tentatively TRBD2 (6 bases). CDR1 and CDR2 from the germline V gene are SGDLS and YYNGEE. Trimming pared 0 bases from V and 14 bases from J, leaving 16 bases between. The CDR3 spans 13 residues. The CDR3 DNA is TGTGCCAGCAGCGTAGCTACGGGGGAGAAAAGGTATTTT. As protein: CASSVATGEKRYF.

V gene TRBV4-3 combines with J gene TRBJ1-1; 9 bases line up with TRBD1. Germline lookup yields CDR1 LGHNA and CDR2 YSLEER. The CDR3 runs to 16 residues. With 0 bases clipped from V and 6 bases from J, the junction kept 8 bases outside the gene matches. The CDR3 is CASSQDLGTGTSEAFF. The CDR3 nucleotides read TGCGCCAGCAGCCAAGATCTAGGGACAGGGACATCTGAAGCTTTCTTT.

The gene calls are TRBV29-1 and TRBJ1-1; the D gene is possibly TRBD1 (5 bases). Per germline, CDR1 SQVTM and CDR2 ANQGSEA. The CDR3 consists of 12 residues. The V end lost 8 bases, the J end lost 7 bases, and 17 bases lay between the germline ends. CDR3 DNA sequence: TGCAGCTCCGGAGGAGGGACGGTTGAAGCTTTCTTT. It codes for CSSGGGTVEAFF.

The rearrangement links TRBV20-1 to TRBJ1-1; D is uncertain. The CDR3 extends over 11 amino acids. V dropped 5 bases and J dropped 3 bases, with 7 bases sitting between them. CDR1 DFQATT and CDR2 SNEGSKA come from the germline V gene (reference sequence). This CDR3 reads CSARGDTEAFF. For the CDR3, the DNA is TGCAGTGCTCGTGGGGACACTGAAGCTTTCTTT.

The rearrangement joins TRBV11-3 to TRBJ1-1; D ambiguous. This CDR3 is 13 amino acids long. Trimming stripped 0 bases from V and 6 bases from J, with 8 bases between. Germline loops: CDR1 SGHNT, CDR2 YENEEA. The CDR3 nucleotides read TGTGCCAGCAGCTTAGATCCCTTTTCTGAAGCTTTCTTT. It specifies CASSLDPFSEAFF.

In its sample, this clone is medium-sized (0.01 to 0.1%). The V and J genes are TRBV4-2 and TRBJ1-2; 8 nucleotides align to TRBD1. This CDR3 is built from 12 residues. Trimming at V came to 8 bases and at J to 3 bases, leaving 2 bases not matched to a gene. From germline, CDR1 is LGHNA and CDR2 YNFKEQ. CDR3 sequence: CASQGADYGYTF. CDR3 coding DNA: TGTGCCAGCCAGGGGGCGGACTATGGCTACACCTTC.

This clone showed up just a few times. The V call is TRBV30, the J call TRBJ1-2, with D uncertain. V was pared by 7 bases and J by 4 bases, with 13 bases between. This CDR3 contains 12 residues. The germline gives CDR1 GTSNPN, CDR2 SVGIG (reference sequence). In DNA form, the CDR3 reads TGTGCCTCGTTGACCGGGCCCTATGGCTACACCTTC. Amino acids: CASLTGPYGYTF.

The chain combines TRBV18 with TRBJ1-2; unclear D gene. Germline V gene lookup returns CDR1 KGHSH and CDR2 LQKENI. Trimming cost V 5 bases and J 4 bases, with 14 bases left between them. The CDR3 sequence is 14 residues long. CDR3 sequence reads: CASSSQTRGYGYTF. DNA of the CDR3: TGTGCCAGCTCATCGCAGACCCGGGGCTATGGCTACACCTTC.

V is TRBV9 and J is TRBJ2-7; no definite D call. The CDR3 extends over 12 amino acids. Trimming removed 4 bases at V and 3 bases at J, with 8 bases between. The germline gives CDR1 SGDLS, CDR2 YYNGEE. The CDR3 sequence: CASSPNNYEQYF. CDR3 bases: TGTGCCAGCAGCCCAAACAACTACGAGCAGTACTTC.

This clone was seen a handful of times. The chain is built from TRBV25-1 and TRBJ1-1; the D is unclear. Germline CDR1 MGHDK, CDR2 SYGVNS. The germline V and J ends were trimmed by 5 bases and 1 base, with 11 bases remaining between them. The CDR3 is 14 amino acids. This chain's CDR3 is CASSRTLKNTEAFF. The CDR3 bases are TGTGCCAGCAGTCGAACACTCAAGAACACTGAAGCTTTCTTT.

This clone was counted once. The V call is TRBV25-1, the J call TRBJ2-1; 7 bases fit TRBD1. This CDR3 is 14 amino acids long. Germline V gene lookup returns CDR1 MGHDK and CDR2 SYGVNS. Germline trimming cut 2 bases from V and 7 bases from J; bases unmatched to any gene: 5. CDR3 DNA sequence: TGTGCCAGCAGTGAAACGCAGGGGGTGAATGAGCAGTTCTTC. This sequence encodes CASSETQGVNEQFF.

The chain uses TRBV7-9 and TRBJ2-7, with 9 bases identical to TRBD1. Germline lookup yields CDR1 SEHNR and CDR2 FQNEAQ (reference sequence). J gave up 6 bases and V 4 bases, and 7 bases lay outside the gene matches. The CDR3 extends over 14 amino acids. CDR3 coding DNA: TGTGCCAGCAGCTCCCGGGACAGGGCTGGCGAGCAGTACTTC. Its protein is CASSSRDRAGEQYF. Looking up the rest from reference TRBV7-9 and TRBJ2-7 gives the full variable domain: DTGVSQNPRHKITKRGQNVTFRCDPISEHNRLYWYRQTLGQGPEFLTYFQNEAQLEKSRLLSDRFSAERPKGSFSTLEIQRTEQGDSAMYLCASSSRDRAGEQYFGPGTRLTVT.

This clone has more than one count but fewer than ten. Other DNA sequences in the same sample also yield this CDR3. The J gene is TRBJ2-7, the V gene TRBV5-1; 11 bases match TRBD1. In germline, CDR1 is SGHRS, CDR2 YFSETQ. V dropped 5 bases and J dropped 3; count of bases not matched to a gene: 4. The CDR3 is 14 amino acids. The CDR3 sequence: CASSFGTGGYEQYF. CDR3 DNA sequence: TGCGCCAGCAGTTTTGGGACAGGGGGCTACGAGCAGTACTTC. The whole variable domain, filled in from reference TRBV5-1 and TRBJ2-7, reads KAGVTQTPRYLIKTRGQQVTLSCSPISGHRSVSWYQQTPGQGLQFLFEYFSETQRNKGNFPGRFSGRQFSNSRSEMNVSTLELGDSALYLCASSFGTGGYEQYFGPGTRLTVT.

This clone occurred once. This rearrangement joins TRBV2 to TRBJ1-1; a possible D gene is TRBD1 (6 bases). This CDR3 is built from 14 residues. Germline CDR1 is SNHLY and CDR2 is FYNNEI. Trimming took 4 bases from V and 6 from J, leaving 15 bases between them. CDR3 sequence reads: CASSAWGQGSEAFF. The CDR3, as DNA: TGTGCCAGCAGTGCTTGGGGGCAAGGTTCTGAAGCTTTCTTT.

The sample holds one count of this clone. Possible read error: a much larger clone is one base away. This chain links TRBV11-3 with TRBJ2-1, with D tentatively TRBD1 (6 bases). CDR1 and CDR2 (germline): SGHNT, YENEEA. V lost 5 bases, J lost 9 bases, and 17 bases lay in between. CDR3 length equals 14 residues. DNA for the CDR3: TGTGCCAGCAGCACAGGGACATCCTGGGTTGAGCAGTTCTTC. Its protein product is CASSTGTSWVEQFF.

The chain uses TRBV29-1 and TRBJ2-3; D could derive from TRBD1 or TRBD2 (5 bases each). The V end was cut by 3 bases, the J end by 4 bases, with 11 bases between. The CDR3 covers 13 residues. The V gene's germline CDR1 is SQVTM and CDR2 ANQGSEA. CDR3 DNA sequence: TGCAGCGTTGACACACGGGACGCAGATACGCAGTATTTT. Its protein is CSVDTRDADTQYF.

The sample holds one count of this clone. This rearrangement joins TRBV14 to TRBJ1-5; no firm D call. The CDR3 spans 13 residues. V shed 3 bases and J shed 0 bases, with 3 bases lying between them. CDR1 and CDR2 from the germline V gene are SGHDN and FVKESK. The CDR3 loop is CASSQDSNQPQHF. For the CDR3, the DNA is TGTGCCAGCAGCCAGGATAGCAATCAGCCCCAGCATTTT.

The sample holds one count of this clone. This chain joins TRBV27 and TRBJ2-3; D not resolved. The ends were cut back, 0 bases at V and 6 bases at J, with 10 bases in the middle. Per the germline V gene, CDR1 is MNHEY and CDR2 is SMNVEV (reference sequence). The CDR3 runs 14 residues. The CDR3 DNA is TGTGCCAGCAGTTTATCGTTGGGGTCCGATACGCAGTATTTT. Its translation is CASSLSLGSDTQYF.

The chain has TRBV6-4 and TRBJ1-1; the match to TRBD1 covers 9 bases. V lost 6 bases, J lost 1 base, and 3 bases stayed unmatched. The CDR3 totals 14 residues. Per germline, CDR1 MRHNA and CDR2 SNTAGT. In DNA, the CDR3 is TGTGCCAGCAGAGCGGGACAGGGGAACACTGAAGCTTTCTTT. It codes for CASRAGQGNTEAFF.